This T cell receptor beta chain was identified during a study of T cell responses to AZD1222 COVID-19 vaccine. Turning to the study itself: Investigators merged groups given second doses at roughly 4 or roughly 12 weeks.

Measured with immunoSEQ multiplex PCR; TCRdb has only the in-frame clones, and not every one. Counted here are about 150,000 clones, 90% to 95% occurring once; the ten biggest clones make up around 1.4%. Trimming removed 0 bases from V and 1 base from J; junction bases left unmatched: 6. This CDR3 has 16 residues. From germline, CDR1 is MNHEY and CDR2 SVGEGT. As to this clone: Its antigen is as yet unknown.

General study results and limits: Compared with day 0, the breadth and depth of the Spike-specific TCR repertoire rose significantly after two doses of AZD1222. Spike-wide vaccine-associated CD4 TCRs dominated at 160-218 and 743-854. Baseline serostatus was positive in only a handful of AZD1222 recipients.

The chain joins TRBV6-2 or TRBV6-3 to TRBJ2-7, with 7 bases aligning to TRBD1. The material was peripheral blood, obtained on day 0 of AZD1222 vaccination. The sequence derives from an adult in good health. The CDR3 DNA follows: TGTGCCAGCAGTTACTCTGGGGACAGACCGTCCTACGAGCAGTACTTC. It specifies CASSYSGDRPSYEQYF.